The 30 T cell receptor beta chains presented below share a single source sample, sequenced in a study of cytomegalovirus exposure and HLA in healthy donors. 60 Vbeta and 13 Jbeta primers were used in PCR. Here immunoSEQ multiplex PCR was the method, and the copy in TCRdb shows in-frame clones only, minus some. The sample comprises about 180,000 clones, approximately 84% of which are singletons, and 4.8% rests with the top ten. Sequencing was done on a sample of PBMCs. These receptors all come from a girl under 18 in good health and CMV-seropositive.

This clone was observed once. The chain employs TRBV7-9 and TRBJ2-3, with 8 bases lining up with TRBD1. Looked up from germline, CDR1 is SEHNR and CDR2 is FQNEAQ (reference sequence). The CDR3 has 16 amino acids. The J segment lost 2 bases and the V segment lost 4 bases, leaving 8 bases of the junction unmatched. The chain's CDR3 is CASSWPTGAYTDTQYF. CDR3 coding DNA: TGTGCCAGCAGCTGGCCGACAGGGGCGTACACAGATACGCAGTATTTT.

The chain employs TRBV19 and TRBJ1-6; 7 positions match TRBD1. J was trimmed by 4 bases and V by 3 bases; bases with no gene match: 6. The CDR3 loop spans 16 amino acids. Germline V gene sequence: CDR1 LNHDA, CDR2 SQIVND (reference sequence). CDR3 in amino acids: CASSMRDSFYNSPLHF. The CDR3 region has the DNA TGTGCCAGTAGTATGAGGGACAGCTTTTATAATTCACCCCTCCACTTT.

This chain connects TRBV21-1 to TRBJ1-4; TRBD1 was called by the table and not checked on the DNA. TRBV21-1 is termed a pseudogene. The CDR3 contains 12 residues. CDR3 coding DNA: TGTGCCAGGCGCCAGGGAAATGAAAAACTGTTTTTT. Translated: CARRQGNEKLFF.

J is TRBJ1-2 and V is TRBV19; TRBD1 might be the D (5 bases). The CDR3 spans 11 residues. Deletions cut 8 bases from V and 8 bases from J, with 12 bases between. Germline loops: CDR1 LNHDA, CDR2 SQIVND (reference sequence). This chain's CDR3 is CASSPGIGYTF. CDR3 nucleotide sequence: TGTGCCAGTTCCCCAGGGATCGGCTACACCTTC.

V usage is TRBV7-2 and J usage is TRBJ1-2; TRBD1 matches 9 bases. Germline CDR1 and CDR2: SGHTA and FQGNSA. V shed 5 bases, J shed 7 bases, and the junction held 5 bases outside the gene matches. The CDR3 contains 13 residues. The CDR3 loop reads CASSGGQGFGYTF. CDR3 bases: TGTGCCAGCAGCGGAGGACAGGGGTTTGGCTACACCTTC.

This chain connects TRBV15 to TRBJ1-2; tentative D call: TRBD1 (5 bases). CDR1 LNHNV and CDR2 YYDKDF come from the germline V gene (reference sequence). V was shortened by 3 bases and J by 1 base, with 12 bases between the two germline ends. This CDR3 spans 15 amino acids. The CDR3 here is CATSSSGNLNYGYTF. The CDR3 nucleotides are TGTGCCACCAGCAGCTCAGGGAATCTTAACTATGGCTACACCTTC.

The rearrangement uses TRBV5-5 and TRBJ2-5; a weak D match, TRBD1 (7 bases). Trimming cost V 4 bases and J 5 bases, with 15 bases left between them. Germline CDR1 reads SGHKS; CDR2 reads YYEKEE (reference sequence). The CDR3 runs to 14 residues. CDR3 sequence (DNA): TGTGCCAGCAGCCGGAACCAGGGGGGTGAGACCCAGTACTTC. This translates into CASSRNQGGETQYF.

This chain connects TRBV11-2 to TRBJ1-6, with 7 nucleotides matching TRBD1. Germline CDR1 SGHAT, CDR2 FQNNGV. This CDR3 has 15 residues. The ends lost 5 bases at V and 9 bases at J; junction bases unmatched: 10. The CDR3 region has the DNA TGTGCCAGCAGCCTCCAGGGACAGTTGGGTTCACCCCTCCACTTT. This translates into CASSLQGQLGSPLHF.

The rearrangement uses TRBV10-3 and TRBJ1-1; no reliable D call. Per germline, CDR1 ENHRY and CDR2 SYGVKD. V was pared by 5 bases and J by 2 bases, with 9 bases between. CDR3 length: 13 residues. The CDR3 DNA reads TGTGCCATCAGTCGAAACTATAACACTGAAGCTTTCTTT. It codes for CAISRNYNTEAFF.

This rearrangement joins TRBV4-1 to TRBJ1-2; D gene unclear. V shed 5 bases and J shed 0 bases, with 7 bases lying between them. Per the germline V gene, CDR1 is MGHRA and CDR2 is YSYEKL. CDR3 length: 13 residues. The CDR3 nucleotides read TGCGCCAGCAGCTACGGGACTAACTATGGCTACACCTTC. It is translated as CASSYGTNYGYTF.

There are a few counts of this clone. This chain joins TRBV6-4 and TRBJ2-3; 7 positions match TRBD1. The CDR3 spans 16 residues. V was pared by 6 bases and J by 1 base, with 10 bases of the junction left unmatched. Germline loops: CDR1 MRHNA, CDR2 SNTAGT. The CDR3 here is CASSREQGIGTDTQYF. The DNA for the CDR3 is TGTGCCAGCAGCCGGGAACAGGGGATTGGCACAGATACGCAGTATTTT.

V gene TRBV5-1 combines with J gene TRBJ1-3, with D possibly being TRBD1 (5 bases). The V gene lost 5 bases and the J gene lost 6 bases, with 15 bases spanning the gap. Germline CDR1 is SGHRS and CDR2 is YFSETQ. The CDR3 is 14 residues long. CDR3 sequence reads: CASRSGGEPNTIYF. CDR3 sequence (DNA): TGCGCCAGCAGGTCAGGAGGGGAGCCAAACACCATATATTTT.

The chain employs TRBV6-5 and TRBJ1-1; D remains unclear. Germline CDR1 and CDR2: MNHEY and SVGAGI. The ends were cut back, 0 bases at V and 2 bases at J, with 10 bases in the middle. The CDR3 is 15 residues long. The CDR3, as DNA: TGTGCCAGCAGTTACTCCTTCCAGCGTAACACTGAAGCTTTCTTT. It yields the protein CASSYSFQRNTEAFF.

This clone was picked up one time. The chain is built from TRBV9 and TRBJ1-3, with D uncertain. Germline V gene lookup returns CDR1 SGDLS and CDR2 YYNGEE. The CDR3 sequence is 15 residues long. V lost 4 bases to trimming and J lost 2 bases, with 13 bases between them. The CDR3 protein is CASSKRVFTGNTIYF. In nucleotides, the CDR3 is TGTGCCAGCAGCAAGAGGGTGTTCACTGGAAACACCATATATTTT.

CDR3: CASGEQGSGSPLHF. CDR3 nucleotides: TGTGCCAGCGGGGAACAGGGGAGTGGCTCACCCCTCCACTTT. The rearrangement joins TRBV11-3 to TRBJ1-6; 7 positions agree with TRBD1. Germline CDR1 is SGHNT and CDR2 is YENEEA. The CDR3 is 14 amino acids. The V and J ends lost 8 bases and 10 bases, in that order; junction bases with no gene match: 11.

The genes are TRBV21-1 and TRBJ2-5; the table calls TRBD1, which could not be checked here. TRBV21-1 is a documented pseudogene. The length of the CDR3 is 15 residues. The CDR3 loop is CASSPPGTGKETQYF. DNA of the CDR3: TGTGCCAGCAGCCCTCCCGGGACAGGTAAAGAGACCCAGTACTTC.

V is TRBV5-6 and J is TRBJ2-2; possible D gene TRBD1, 6 bases. V was trimmed by 4 bases and J by 6 bases, leaving 16 bases between them. CDR3 length: 15 residues. Germline CDR1 and CDR2: SGHDT and YYEEEE. CDR3: CASSLQGVGPGELFF. CDR3 DNA: TGTGCCAGCAGCCTACAGGGAGTGGGGCCCGGGGAGCTGTTTTTT.

The gene calls are TRBV7-9 and TRBJ1-6, with TRBD1 matching over 10 bases. The CDR3 runs to 15 residues. V was pared by 5 bases and J by 7 bases, with 5 bases of the junction left unmatched. Germline CDR1 and CDR2: SEHNR and FQNEAQ (reference sequence). In DNA, the CDR3 is TGTGCCAGCAGCCCAAGGACAGGGGGGAATTCACCCCTCCACTTT. Translated, it gives CASSPRTGGNSPLHF. Looking up the rest from reference TRBV7-9 and TRBJ1-6 gives the full variable domain: DTGVSQNPRHKITKRGQNVTFRCDPISEHNRLYWYRQTLGQGPEFLTYFQNEAQLEKSRLLSDRFSAERPKGSFSTLEIQRTEQGDSAMYLCASSPRTGGNSPLHFGNGTRLTVT.

The chain has TRBV4-1 and TRBJ2-5; D call uncertain. The CDR3 covers 14 residues. Trimming removed 3 bases from V and 1 base from J, with 9 bases in between. The germline gives CDR1 MGHRA, CDR2 YSYEKL. The CDR3, as DNA: TGCGCCAGCAGCCACCCGACTCTCCAAGAGACCCAGTACTTC. Translating gives CASSHPTLQETQYF.

The chain recombines TRBV7-9 with TRBJ2-3, with D perhaps TRBD1 (6 bases). This CDR3 is built from 13 residues. Trimming took 8 bases from V and 3 from J, leaving 12 bases between them. Germline V gene lookup returns CDR1 SEHNR and CDR2 FQNEAQ (reference sequence). CDR3 sequence: CASLLGGTDTQYF. As DNA, the CDR3 is TGTGCCAGCCTACTAGGGGGTACAGATACGCAGTATTTT.

V gene TRBV6-1 combines with J gene TRBJ2-6, with D tentatively TRBD1 (5 bases). Trimming removed 7 bases from V and 3 bases from J, with 10 bases in between. Germline CDR1 MNHNS, CDR2 SASEGT. The CDR3 covers 14 residues. CDR3 nucleotide sequence: TGTGCCAGCAACAGGCTCAATGGGGCCAACGTCCTGACTTTC. Translation: CASNRLNGANVLTF.

The chain recombines TRBV4-1 with TRBJ1-5; D unclear. Trimming took off 0 bases at V and 5 bases at J, with 14 bases between the two ends. Germline assignment: CDR1 MGHRA and CDR2 YSYEKL. The CDR3 length is 16 residues. The CDR3 DNA sequence: TGCGCCAGCAGCCAAGATCCGGTCAGTCAGGATCAGCCCCAGCATTTT. This translates into CASSQDPVSQDQPQHF.

The chain is built from TRBV28 and TRBJ1-1; perhaps TRBD1 as D (6 bases). CDR3 length: 12 amino acids. Germline V CDR1 and CDR2: MDHEN, SYDVKM. Trimming took 6 bases from V and 5 from J, leaving 10 bases between them. This CDR3 is CASREDRTEAFF. In nucleotides, the CDR3 is TGTGCCAGCAGAGAGGACAGAACTGAAGCTTTCTTT.

The count of this clone is one. The chain links TRBV6-6 to TRBJ2-3, with 12 bases that match TRBD1. Germline V gene lookup returns CDR1 MNHNY and CDR2 SVGAGI (reference sequence). CDR3 length: 16 residues. The V gene end was trimmed by 7 bases and the J gene end by 3 bases; junction bases not matched to a gene: 8. This CDR3 reads CASIPWDRGPTDTQYF. CDR3 DNA: TGTGCCAGCATCCCCTGGGACAGGGGGCCAACAGATACGCAGTATTTT.

V usage is TRBV10-3 and J usage is TRBJ1-1, with D perhaps matching TRBD1 (6 bases). Germline values: CDR1 ENHRY, CDR2 SYGVKD. This CDR3 comprises 14 residues. Trimming took 0 bases from V and 6 from J, leaving 11 bases between them. Here the CDR3 DNA reads TGTGCCATCAGTGAGTCAGGTTCAGGGGCTGAAGCTTTCTTT. The encoded protein is CAISESGSGAEAFF.

The gene calls are TRBV9 and TRBJ1-2; TRBD1 matches at 8 bases. With V trimmed by 0 bases and J by 12 bases, 16 bases remained unmatched. The CDR3 is 16 amino acids. Germline V CDR1 and CDR2: SGDLS, YYNGEE. In nucleotides, the CDR3 is TGTGCCAGCAGCGTAGGACAGGGGATGATCCTCGCCCCCCACACCTTC. This gives the protein CASSVGQGMILAPHTF.

This rearrangement joins TRBV9 to TRBJ2-7, with D possibly matching TRBD1 (6 bases). The CDR3 length is 14 residues. The germline V gene encodes CDR1 SGDLS and CDR2 YYNGEE. V shed 3 bases and J shed 2 bases, with 12 bases lying between them. The CDR3 nucleotides are TGTGCCAGCAGCGCAGGGGACAAGACCTACGAGCAGTACTTC. This encodes CASSAGDKTYEQYF.

The chain couples TRBV4-2 to TRBJ2-3, with 16 bases lining up with TRBD2. This CDR3 contains 18 residues. Germline V gene sequence: CDR1 LGHNA, CDR2 YNFKEQ. V shed 0 bases, J shed 8 bases, and the junction held 8 bases outside the gene matches. The CDR3 loop reads CASSQEGTSGGDGATQYF. CDR3 bases: TGTGCCAGCAGCCAAGAGGGGACTAGCGGGGGGGACGGGGCTACGCAGTATTTT.

The rearrangement uses TRBV6-6 and TRBJ2-1, with D tentatively TRBD2 (5 bases). Trimming stripped 2 bases from V and 8 bases from J, with 7 bases between. The CDR3 covers 12 residues. Germline V gives CDR1 MNHNY, CDR2 SVGAGI (reference sequence). CDR3 in amino acids: CASSYGRHEQFF. The CDR3 coding sequence is TGTGCCAGCAGTTACGGGAGACATGAGCAGTTCTTC.

Of note for this clone: A junction end diverges from the germline sequence, so it may reflect a read error. The CDR3, as DNA: TGTGCTAGCAGCTTAAGGGGGACAGGGGTGAACACTGAAGCTTTCTTT. This codes for CASSLRGTGVNTEAFF. The chain couples TRBV7-7 to TRBJ1-1, with TRBD1 matching over 10 bases. Germline CDR1 and CDR2: SSHAT and FNYEAQ (reference sequence). The CDR3 is 16 amino acids.